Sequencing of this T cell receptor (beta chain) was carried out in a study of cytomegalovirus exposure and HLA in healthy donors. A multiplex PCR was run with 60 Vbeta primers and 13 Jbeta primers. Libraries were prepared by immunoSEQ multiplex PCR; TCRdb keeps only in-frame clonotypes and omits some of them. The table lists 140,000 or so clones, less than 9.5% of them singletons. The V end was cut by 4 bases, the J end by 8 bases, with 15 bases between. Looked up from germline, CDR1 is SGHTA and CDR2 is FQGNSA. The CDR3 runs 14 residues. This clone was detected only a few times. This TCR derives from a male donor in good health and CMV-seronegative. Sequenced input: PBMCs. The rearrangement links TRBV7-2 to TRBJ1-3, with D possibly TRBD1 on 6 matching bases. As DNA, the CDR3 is TGTGCCAGCAGCTACAGGGATGCGCGTGACACCATATATTTT. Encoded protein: CASSYRDARDTIYF. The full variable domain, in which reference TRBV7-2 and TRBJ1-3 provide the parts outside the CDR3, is GAGVSQSPSNKVTEKGKDVELRCDPISGHTALYWYRQSLGQGLEFLIYFQGNSAPDKSGLPSDRFSAERTGGSVSTLTIQRTQQEDSAVYLCASSYRDARDTIYFGEGSWLTVV.